This T cell receptor (beta chain) comes out of a study of T cells in Graves' hyperthyroidism and ophthalmopathy. The CDR3 has 17 residues. Germline trimming cut 2 bases from V and 2 bases from J; bases unmatched to any gene: 10. Germline values: CDR1 SGHNT, CDR2 YYREEE (reference sequence). TCR beta CDR3 region amplification was performed from RNA transcripts. HTBI primers were employed in a first-round RT-PCR of the TCR CDR3. TCRdb reanalysed the multiplex PCR reads using MiXCR and keeps one entry per CDR3 protein. Among fewer than 350,000 distinct CDR3 sequences listed, roughly 19% were seen once. Sample: blood. This receptor was obtained from a man in his forties or fifties with Graves' ophthalmopathy. The V and J genes are TRBV5-4 and TRBJ2-1; 7 bases match TRBD2. The chain's CDR3 is CASSFPSPGTTYNEQFF. For the CDR3, the DNA is TGTGCCAGCAGCTTCCCCAGTCCCGGGACTACCTACAATGAGCAGTTCTTC.